This T cell receptor beta chain comes out of a study of blood T cell repertoires in COVID-19. About the study: From the United States, Italy and Spain came samples of acute and convalescent COVID-19. PBMCs, B-cell-depleted T cells, or T cells provided the cDNA or gDNA that made up the material.

In the authors' methods: Cell counts per sample came from amplifying reference gene primers. Measured with immunoSEQ multiplex PCR; TCRdb has only the in-frame clones, and not every one. The V and J calls and clone size are taken from that table; D and trimming were inferred from the DNA. Of 97,000 or so clones listed, 82% are singletons. This CDR3 region has 14 residues. Germline V gene data show CDR1 as SGHRS and CDR2 as YFSETQ. Trimming cost V 3 bases and J 6 bases; bases outside gene matches: 6. The V gene is TRBV5-1, the J gene TRBJ1-5; 7 nucleotides line up with TRBD1. This sequence originates from a man aged 80 or over with acute or convalescent COVID-19. Sequenced: peripheral blood. The DNA for the CDR3 is TGCGCCAGCAGCTCAAGGGGGCAAGGTCAGCCCCAGCATTTT. It encodes CASSSRGQGQPQHF.